This T cell receptor (beta chain) was recorded in a study of blood T cell repertoires in COVID-19. CDR1 is KGHSH and CDR2 is LQKENI in the germline V gene. The V end was cut by 5 bases, the J end by 4 bases, with 11 bases between. The CDR3 extends over 13 amino acids. Some clones are missing from TCRdb's copy, which holds only in-frame ones; the method was immunoSEQ multiplex PCR. The table lists around 100,000 clones, more than 90% of them singletons. The chain combines TRBV18 with TRBJ1-1; a possible D gene is TRBD1 (6 bases). This receptor was taken from a man aged 18 to 30 with acute or convalescent COVID-19. Sequenced: peripheral blood. CDR3 amino acids: CASSSQGTTEAFF. The CDR3, as DNA: TGTGCCAGCTCATCCCAGGGGACCACTGAAGCTTTCTTT. Using reference TRBV18 and TRBJ1-1 for the parts outside the CDR3, the full variable domain is NAGVMQNPRHLVRRRGQEARLRCSPMKGHSHVYWYRQLPEEGLKFMVYLQKENIIDESGMPKERFSAEFPKEGPSILRIQQVVRGDSAAYFCASSSQGTTEAFFGQGTRLTVV.